This T cell receptor (beta chain) appears in the sequencing data of a study of T cells in Graves' hyperthyroidism and ophthalmopathy. Study information: Any treatment followed the collection of peripheral blood at initial diagnosis.

CDR1 and CDR2 (germline): GTSNPN, SVGIG (reference sequence). V was shortened by 2 bases and J by 4 bases, with 8 bases between the two germline ends. The CDR3 is made up of 12 amino acids. Study-level findings and limits: Most clonotypes that expanded in the thyroid above 0.001 also showed up in blood. The model's output predicted ophthalmopathy at a median of roughly 6.9 months prior to onset.

RNA transcripts were the template for amplifying TCR beta CDR3 regions. TCR CDR3 regions were first amplified by RT-PCR with HTBI primers. One entry per CDR3 protein, called by TCRdb with MiXCR from the multiplex PCR reads. The sample includes 350,000 or so distinct CDR3 sequences, about 17% of them seen just once. This clonotype was observed at least ten times. The antigen is unknown. The receptor was derived from a young woman with Graves' hyperthyroidism that later progressed to Graves' ophthalmopathy. Source material: blood. The chain employs TRBV30 and TRBJ1-2, with D hard to call. CDR3 DNA: TGTGCCTGGAGTCTGAGTGGCTATGGCTACACCTTC. It encodes CAWSLSGYGYTF.